The 13 T cell receptor beta chains given below trace back to one sample, sequenced in a study of control samples from healthy donors and cancer patients. The table came from immunoSEQ multiplex PCR; TCRdb's copy has only in-frame clones and leaves some out. Among tens of thousands of clones listed, nearly 90% were seen once. Input material: PBMCs. Receptors were obtained from a man between 60 and 70 years old with colorectal cancer.

The chain is built from TRBV7-9 and TRBJ2-3, with 7 bases aligning to TRBD2. The J segment lost 4 bases and the V segment lost 4 bases, leaving 11 bases of the junction unmatched. Per the germline V gene, CDR1 is SEHNR and CDR2 is FQNEAQ (reference sequence). CDR3 length equals 16 residues. Written as DNA, the CDR3 is TGTGCCAGCAGCTCCCCCTCACGGGGGAGGGCAGATACGCAGTATTTT. Protein: CASSSPSRGRADTQYF.

This clone has only one observation. V is TRBV9 and J is TRBJ2-2, with TRBD2 matching over 7 bases. V shed 5 bases and J 3 bases; nucleotides not matched to a gene: 7. Germline loops: CDR1 SGDLS, CDR2 YYNGEE. The CDR3 totals 15 residues. CDR3 amino acids: CASSVTSRDTGELFF. The CDR3 DNA sequence: TGTGCCAGCAGTGTGACTAGCCGGGACACCGGGGAGCTGTTTTTT.

V and J are TRBV18 and TRBJ2-2; a weak D match, TRBD2 (6 bases). CDR1 and CDR2 (germline): KGHSH, LQKENI. The CDR3 covers 14 residues. V was pared by 6 bases and J by 6 bases, with 14 bases between. The CDR3 sequence: CASSPGGQSGELFF. Here the CDR3 DNA reads TGTGCCAGCTCCCCAGGAGGGCAATCCGGGGAGCTGTTTTTT.

The table lists this clone with a few counts. The J gene is TRBJ2-5, the V gene TRBV15, with 8 bases lining up with TRBD2. CDR1 LNHNV and CDR2 YYDKDF come from the germline V gene (reference sequence). This CDR3 comprises 14 residues. J lost 5 bases, V lost 0 bases, and 2 bases had no gene match. This chain's CDR3 is CATSRDPSGETQYF. In nucleotides, the CDR3 is TGTGCCACCAGCAGAGATCCTAGCGGGGAGACCCAGTACTTC.

V and J are TRBV7-6 and TRBJ2-5, with D possibly matching TRBD1 (6 bases). This CDR3 is 13 amino acids long. Looked up from germline, CDR1 is SGHVS and CDR2 is FNYEAQ. Between the trimmed V and J ends, which lost 5 bases and 3 bases, there was a span of 10 bases. CDR3 coding DNA: TGTGCCAGCAGCCAACAGGGTAAAGAGACCCAGTACTTC. It codes for CASSQQGKETQYF.

This clone was seen only once. The genes are TRBV4-1 and TRBJ2-5; 13 positions agree with TRBD2. CDR1 is MGHRA and CDR2 is YSYEKL in the germline V gene. The length of the CDR3 is 15 residues. The trim removed 7 bases at V and 5 bases at J, leaving 7 bases unmatched. The DNA for the CDR3 is TGCGCCAGCACCCCGGGACTAGCGGGGAGGGAGACCCAGTACTTC. It is translated as CASTPGLAGRETQYF.

The CDR3 DNA follows: TGCAGCGTTGGGGACAGGGGGGAGCTGTTTTTT. Translation gives CSVGDRGELFF. The chain recombines TRBV29-1 with TRBJ2-2; 8 bases fit TRBD1. The CDR3 extends over 11 amino acids. Germline V gene sequence: CDR1 SQVTM, CDR2 ANQGSEA. The V segment lost 4 bases and the J segment 8 bases; nucleotides outside the gene matches: 0.

This sequence joins TRBV5-4 and TRBJ2-3, with D tentatively TRBD2 (7 bases). CDR1 SGHNT and CDR2 YYREEE come from the germline V gene (reference sequence). V was shortened by 0 bases and J by 2 bases, with 13 bases between the two germline ends. The CDR3 totals 16 residues. This CDR3 reads CASSLAAGASTDTQYF. The CDR3 DNA follows: TGTGCCAGCAGCTTGGCTGCGGGGGCCTCCACAGATACGCAGTATTTT.

The DNA for the CDR3 is TGTGCCAGCAGTCTCCGAGAGGGCACCGGGGAGCTGTTTTTT. Translating gives CASSLREGTGELFF. The chain has TRBV6-6 and TRBJ2-2; TRBD2 might be the D (5 bases). V lost 5 bases and J lost 4, with 11 bases in between. This CDR3 region has 14 residues. Germline V gene lookup returns CDR1 MNHNY and CDR2 SVGAGI (reference sequence).

The rearrangement uses TRBV5-1 and TRBJ2-2; 11 nucleotides agree with TRBD2. This CDR3 has 17 amino acids. V dropped 4 bases and J dropped 3; count of bases not matched to a gene: 8. Per germline, CDR1 SGHRS and CDR2 YFSETQ. The CDR3 DNA is TGCGCCAGCAGCCCTAGCGGGGGGCTTCCATACACCGGGGAGCTGTTTTTT. Its protein product is CASSPSGGLPYTGELFF.

The sample holds one count of this clone. The genes are TRBV7-6 and TRBJ2-1; D may be TRBD1 (6 bases). V gave up 7 bases and J gave up 7 bases, with 17 bases separating them. The V gene's germline CDR1 is SGHVS and CDR2 FNYEAQ. The CDR3 sequence is 14 residues long. The CDR3 DNA is TGTGCCAGCAACCCAGCCAGGGGATGGAATGAGCAGTTCTTC. This gives the protein CASNPARGWNEQFF.

This clone was detected only once. The chain couples TRBV12-3 or TRBV12-4 to TRBJ2-5; D call uncertain. This CDR3 region has 11 residues. The ends were cut back, 5 bases at V and 1 base at J, with 2 bases in the middle. The CDR3 protein is CASSTQETQYF. CDR3 bases: TGTGCCAGCAGTACCCAAGAGACCCAGTACTTC.

The chain couples TRBV6-5 to TRBJ2-1, with 10 bases fitting TRBD2. Germline V gene data show CDR1 as MNHEY and CDR2 as SVGAGI. Germline trimming cut 6 bases from V and 2 bases from J; bases unmatched to any gene: 4. The CDR3 has 15 amino acids. CDR3 residues: CASRLGLAAYNEQFF. The CDR3 DNA sequence: TGTGCCAGCAGATTAGGACTAGCGGCCTACAATGAGCAGTTCTTC.